This TCR beta chain was profiled in a study of shared clonotypes between healthy human individuals (TCRdb year 2020). Regarding the research as a whole: A few men and a couple of women, aged 18 to 49 years, made up the cohort. To estimate repertoire size and how much clonotypes are shared between individuals, the study performed deep sequencing of blood TCR repertoires from a few healthy adults. Different laboratories and diverse techniques were used to prepare libraries and sequence TCR repertoires, to increase sequencing depth and limit assay-specific biases. Per donor, leukapheresis produced somewhere between about 0.8 and 9.5 billion PBMCs. What the authors observed across the whole study: Only blood was sampled, and tissue TCR repertoires likely differ from those in blood. Because the study included only a small number of donors, the genetic and exposure-history diversity represented was limited. Pairwise subsampling indicated that sequencing depth was expected to affect the degree of clonotype sharing among donors.

Note on this clone: Its antigen has not been determined. The junction and the germline gene differ at one end; a read error may be behind it. This same CDR3 is encoded by further DNA sequences in the sample.

The donors were healthy, HIV-negative adults who had no recently reported acute infections or vaccinations. All donors were Caucasian adults living in Nashville, Tennessee, USA. For unsorted samples, around 90 million PBMCs were counted, and genomic DNA was extracted using the QIAamp DNA Blood Mini kit. After blood collection by leukapheresis, PBMCs were isolated using Ficoll-Histopaque density gradient centrifugation and then cryopreserved in the vapor phase of liquid nitrogen. TCR CDR3 regions were amplified from genomic DNA by multiplex PCR using the deep immunoSEQ assay. For each cell subset, the extracted genomic DNA was distributed evenly across all wells of several immunoSEQ 96-well plates, and each plate served as one replicate. For unsorted PBMC, each replicate PCR was loaded with approximately 300 ng genomic DNA, equivalent to about 33,000 T cell genomes. Genomic DNA from unsorted PBMC was sequenced over ten immunoSEQ deep assay plates. Purified libraries were quantified with a Qubit 3.0 fluorometer, sized on a Bioanalyzer 2100, and re-quantified with the KAPA Library Quantification kit. Every immunoSEQ 96-well plate was sequenced on a separate single-read 150-cycle Illumina NextSeq 550 flow cell. In the original analysis: Because only junctional sequences without quality scores were contained in the immunoSEQ output, filtering matching that applied to full-length reads could not be performed. Sequences were annotated with PyIR, a Python wrapper for IgBLAST v1.9, and V/J genes and CDR3 were assigned using IMGT germline references. Reads were removed for weak V/J assignments (E-value above 1e-6), missing CDR3, stop codons, out-of-frame junctions, or ambiguous translated residues. V3J clonotypes were defined as sequences sharing an identical inferred V gene, J gene, and CDR3 amino acid sequence. Percentage overlap between repertoires was computed as shared unique clonotypes divided by the size of the smaller repertoire. Richness of each repertoire was evaluated using RTK rarefaction, the Chao1 estimator, and Recon v2.1 estimates of unobserved clonotypes. The immuneACCESS repertoire file appears here via TCRdb, limited to in-frame rearrangements. These files lack a portion of the clones; in checked studies, under half of the deficit traces to unresolved V genes, and the cause of the others is not known. That table gives V, J and clone size, and the DNA gave D and trimming. Here the sample has 450,000 to 500,000 clones; 70% to 85% occur a single time. The top ten constitute more than 10% of the sample.

As encoded in the germline V gene, CDR1 is SNHLY while CDR2 is FYNNEI. From cysteine to phenylalanine, the CDR3 is 13 amino acids long. The retained sequence is limited to the CDR3, 39 bases, with the frame set at the first base. The receptor chain draws on TRBV2 and TRBJ1-5; no confident D gene assignment can be made. The clonotype originates from a woman aged 40 to 55 in good health. Some clones in this sample may be carry-over from other donors' samples. Sequencing was carried out using PBMCs. The DNA sequence is given as TGCGCCAGCACCCAGACGCTCAATCAGCCCCAGCATTTT. Translated, it reads CASTQTLNQPQHF. The reference TRBV2 and TRBJ1-5 proteins fill in what lies around the CDR3, so the full variable domain reads EPEVTQTPSHQVTQMGQEVILRCVPISNHLYFYWYRQILGQKVEFLVSFYNNEISEKSEIFDDQFSVERPDGSNFTLKIRSTKLEDSAMYFCASTQTLNQPQHFGDGTRLSIL.